The TCR beta chain under discussion was sequenced for a study of control samples from healthy donors and cancer patients. The repertoire was sequenced with immunoSEQ multiplex PCR; TCRdb's copy has only in-frame clones and lacks some. The table includes fewer than 120,000 clones, 88% detected once. The germline V gene has CDR1 GTSNPN and CDR2 SVGIG (reference sequence). The V end lost 1 base, the J end lost 4 bases, and 16 bases lay between the germline ends. CDR3 size: 15 residues. The rearrangement joins TRBV30 to TRBJ1-1; D is undetermined. Sequenced sample: PBMCs. This receptor was taken from a woman aged 55-70 years with lung cancer. The DNA for the CDR3 is TGTGCCTGGAGTGCCCTTTCTGGGGAGGGCACTGAAGCTTTCTTT. Translated, it gives CAWSALSGEGTEAFF. The full variable domain, with the rest looked up from reference TRBV30 and TRBJ1-1, is SQTIHQWPATLVQPVGSPLSLECTVEGTSNPNLYWYRQAAGRGLQLLFYSVGIGQISSEVPQNLSASRPQDRQFILSSKKLLLSDSGFYLCAWSALSGEGTEAFFGQGTRLTVV.